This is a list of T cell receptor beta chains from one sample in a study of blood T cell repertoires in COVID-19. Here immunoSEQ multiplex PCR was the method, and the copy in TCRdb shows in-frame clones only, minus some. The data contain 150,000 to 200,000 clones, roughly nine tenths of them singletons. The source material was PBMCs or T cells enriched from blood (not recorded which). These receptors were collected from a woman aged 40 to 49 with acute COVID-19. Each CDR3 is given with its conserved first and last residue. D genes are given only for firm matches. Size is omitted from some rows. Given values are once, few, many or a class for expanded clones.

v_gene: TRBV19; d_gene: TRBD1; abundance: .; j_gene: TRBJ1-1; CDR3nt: TGTGCCATCCGACAGGGAGAGGGGAACACTGAAGCTTTCTTT; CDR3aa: CAIRQGEGNTEAFF
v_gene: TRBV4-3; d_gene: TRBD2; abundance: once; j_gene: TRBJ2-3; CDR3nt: TGCGCCAGCAGCCAAGAGATAGCGGGAGGCACAGATACGCAGTATTTT; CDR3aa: CASSQEIAGGTDTQYF
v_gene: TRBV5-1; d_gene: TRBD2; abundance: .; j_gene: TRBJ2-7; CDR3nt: TGCGCCAGCAGCTTAATCGGCGGGGGGGAATACGAGCAGTACTTC; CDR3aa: CASSLIGGGEYEQYF
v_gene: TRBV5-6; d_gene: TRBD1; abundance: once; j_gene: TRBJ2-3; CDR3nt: TGTGCCAGCAGCCGGACAGGGGGTAGGCATACGCAGTATTTT; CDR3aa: CASSRTGGRHTQYF
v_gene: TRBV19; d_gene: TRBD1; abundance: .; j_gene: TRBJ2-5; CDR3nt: TGTGCCAGTAGTATTCGGACAGGGACGCAAGAGACCCAGTACTTC; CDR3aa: CASSIRTGTQETQYF
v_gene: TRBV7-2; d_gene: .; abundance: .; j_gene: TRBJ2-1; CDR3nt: TGTGCCAGCAGCTTGAGGCGCGGCAATGAGCAGTTCTTC; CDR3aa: CASSLRRGNEQFF
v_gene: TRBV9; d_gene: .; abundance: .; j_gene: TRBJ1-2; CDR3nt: TGTGCCAGCAGCGCTTTCTGGACAACCTATGGCTACACCTTC; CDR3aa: CASSAFWTTYGYTF
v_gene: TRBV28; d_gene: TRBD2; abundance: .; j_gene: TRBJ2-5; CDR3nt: TGTGCCAGCAGTTCCCTAGCGGGGGCCGGTCAAGAGACCCAGTACTTC; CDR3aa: CASSSLAGAGQETQYF
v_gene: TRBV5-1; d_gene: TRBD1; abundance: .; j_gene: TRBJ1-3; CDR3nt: TGCGCCAGCAGCAAGGAAGGGACAGATAAAGGGAACACCATATATTTT; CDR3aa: CASSKEGTDKGNTIYF
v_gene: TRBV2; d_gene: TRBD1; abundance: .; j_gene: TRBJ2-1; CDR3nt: TGTGCCAGCAGTGAAACGGCAGGGGGCAGCCATGAGCAGTTCTTC; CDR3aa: CASSETAGGSHEQFF
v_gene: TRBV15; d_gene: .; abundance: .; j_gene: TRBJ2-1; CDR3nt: TGTGCCACCAGCAAAGCCCATGAGCAGTTCTTC; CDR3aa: CATSKAHEQFF
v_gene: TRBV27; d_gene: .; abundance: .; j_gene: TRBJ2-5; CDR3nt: TGTGCCAGCAGTTTATATCTTCGGAGGCAAGAGACCCAGTACTTC; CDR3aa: CASSLYLRRQETQYF
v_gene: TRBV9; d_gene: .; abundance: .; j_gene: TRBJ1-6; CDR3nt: TGTGCCAGCAGCGTAGGACAAACGAATTCACCCCTCCACTTT; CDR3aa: CASSVGQTNSPLHF
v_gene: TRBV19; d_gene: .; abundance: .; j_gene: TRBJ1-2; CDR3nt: TGTGCCAGTAGTATATTATCAGGGGACGGAGGCTACACCTTC; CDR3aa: CASSILSGDGGYTF
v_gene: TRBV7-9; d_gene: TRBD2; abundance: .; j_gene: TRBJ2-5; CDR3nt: TGTGCCAGCAGCACCCTAGGACTAGCGCTAAAAGAGACCCAGTACTTC; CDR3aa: CASSTLGLALKETQYF